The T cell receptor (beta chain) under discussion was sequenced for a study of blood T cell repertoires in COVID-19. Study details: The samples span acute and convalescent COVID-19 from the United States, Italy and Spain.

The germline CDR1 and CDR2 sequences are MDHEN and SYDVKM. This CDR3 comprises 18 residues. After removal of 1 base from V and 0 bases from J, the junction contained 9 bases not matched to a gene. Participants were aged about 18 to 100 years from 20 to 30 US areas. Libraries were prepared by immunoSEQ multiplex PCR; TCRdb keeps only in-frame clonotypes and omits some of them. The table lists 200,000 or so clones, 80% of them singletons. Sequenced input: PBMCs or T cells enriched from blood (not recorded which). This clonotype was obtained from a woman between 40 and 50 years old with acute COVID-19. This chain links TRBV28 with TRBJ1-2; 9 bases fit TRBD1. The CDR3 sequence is CASSLSTGGRVSNYGYTF. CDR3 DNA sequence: TGTGCCAGCAGTTTATCCACAGGGGGCCGGGTGTCTAACTATGGCTACACCTTC.